The rows below give T cell receptor beta chains drawn from one sample of a study of metastatic and nonmetastatic thyroid tumors. With MiXCR, TCRdb reprocessed the PCR reads. The table records roughly 93,000 clones, about 13% of them present only once. Sequenced input: blood. All receptors come from a female donor with papillary thyroid cancer or a benign thyroid nodule (not recorded which). Some clones in this sample may be carry-over from other donors' samples. Both conserved end residues are part of each CDR3. D genes are given only for firm matches. Expanded clones are given a class, and other clones once, few, many or no size at all.

v_call	j_call	clone_size	d_call	cdr3_aa	cdr3_nt
TRBV19	TRBJ2-2	many	.	CASSISGLKTGELFF	TGTGCCAGTAGTATATCGGGGTTGAAAACCGGGGAGCTGTTTTTT
TRBV11-1	TRBJ1-1	many	TRBD1	CASSRGQGAPLDTEAFF	TGTGCCAGCAGCCGCGGACAGGGGGCGCCTCTGGACACTGAAGCTTTCTTT
TRBV25-1	TRBJ2-2	many	.	CASSWGDAGELFF	TGTGCCAGCAGTTGGGGAGACGCCGGGGAGCTGTTTTTT
TRBV7-2	TRBJ2-1	.	.	CASSLGRIAFPHNEQFF	TGTGCCAGCAGCTTAGGGCGTATAGCGTTTCCCCACAATGAGCAGTTCTTC
TRBV7-8	TRBJ1-1	many	.	CASSSQPKGTEAFF	TGTGCCAGCAGCTCCCAGCCGAAGGGAACTGAAGCTTTCTTT
TRBV7-3	TRBJ2-1	many	TRBD2	CASSLTSGRAPGRNNEQFF	TGTGCCAGCAGCTTAACTAGCGGGAGGGCTCCGGGGAGAAACAATGAGCAGTTCTTC
TRBV9	TRBJ1-3	many	.	CASSWGHSSGNTIYF	TGTGCCAGCAGCTGGGGACACAGCTCTGGAAACACCATATATTTT
TRBV19	TRBJ1-3	many	.	CASRRGAISGNTIYF	TGTGCCAGTAGAAGAGGCGCCATCTCTGGAAACACCATATATTTT
TRBV11-1	TRBJ2-7	many	.	CASSRGGQPTYEQYF	TGTGCCAGCAGCCGTGGCGGGCAGCCAACCTACGAGCAGTACTTC
TRBV12-3/TRBV12-4	TRBJ2-7	few	TRBD1	CASSTAGTGYEQYF	TGTGCCAGCAGTACGGCCGGGACAGGCTACGAGCAGTACTTC
TRBV11-2	TRBJ1-4	once	TRBD1	CASSRDRAREKLFF	TGTGCCAGCAGCCGGGACAGGGCGAGAGAAAAACTGTTTTTT
TRBV11-1	TRBJ2-1	.	TRBD2	CASSPGTSGRVDEQFF	TGTGCCAGCAGCCCCGGGACTAGCGGGAGGGTTGATGAGCAGTTCTTC
TRBV6-1	TRBJ1-1	many	.	CASRSRGNTEAFF	TGTGCCAGCAGGTCAAGGGGGAACACTGAAGCTTTCTTT